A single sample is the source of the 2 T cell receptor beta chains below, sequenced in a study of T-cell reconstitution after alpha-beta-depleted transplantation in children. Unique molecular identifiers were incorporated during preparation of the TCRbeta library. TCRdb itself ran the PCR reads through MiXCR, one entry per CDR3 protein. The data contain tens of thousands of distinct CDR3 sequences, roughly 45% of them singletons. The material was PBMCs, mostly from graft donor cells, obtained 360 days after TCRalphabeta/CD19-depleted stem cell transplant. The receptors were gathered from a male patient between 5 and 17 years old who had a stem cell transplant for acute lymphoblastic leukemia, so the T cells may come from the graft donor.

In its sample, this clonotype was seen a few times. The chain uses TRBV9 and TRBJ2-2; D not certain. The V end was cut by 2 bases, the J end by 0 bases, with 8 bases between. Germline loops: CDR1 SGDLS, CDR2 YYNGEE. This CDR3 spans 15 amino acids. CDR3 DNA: TGTGCCAGCAGCGTTGGAACAGCGAACACCGGGGAGCTGTTTTTT. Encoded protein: CASSVGTANTGELFF.

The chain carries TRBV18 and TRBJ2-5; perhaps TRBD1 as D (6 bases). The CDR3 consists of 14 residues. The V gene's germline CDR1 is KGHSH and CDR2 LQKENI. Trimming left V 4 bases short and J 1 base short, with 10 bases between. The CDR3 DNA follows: TGTGCCAGCTCACTCACAGGGTTCCAAGAGACCCAGTACTTC. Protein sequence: CASSLTGFQETQYF.